One and the same sample provided the 19 T cell receptor beta chains below, sequenced in a study of cytomegalovirus exposure and HLA in healthy donors. This PCR relied on a set of 60 Vbeta primers and 13 Jbeta primers. The data were produced by immunoSEQ multiplex PCR, yet TCRdb's version contains in-frame clones alone and is incomplete. The sample includes a few hundred thousand clones, about three quarters of them seen just once. The sample comprised PBMCs. The source is a man younger than 35 in good health and CMV-seronegative.

The sample holds one count of this clone. The chain has TRBV7-9 and TRBJ1-1; 7 bases align to TRBD1. This CDR3 is 11 amino acids long. Germline CDR1 and CDR2: SEHNR and FQNEAQ (reference sequence). V lost 5 bases, J lost 10 bases, and 4 bases stayed unmatched. CDR3 DNA: TGTGCCAGCAGCGAGGGGGCCCTAGCTTTCTTT. Its translation is CASSEGALAFF. Variable domain in full (rest from reference TRBV7-9 and TRBJ1-1): DTGVSQNPRHKITKRGQNVTFRCDPISEHNRLYWYRQTLGQGPEFLTYFQNEAQLEKSRLLSDRFSAERPKGSFSTLEIQRTEQGDSAMYLCASSEGALAFFGQGTRLTVV.

The genes are TRBV10-2 and TRBJ2-3; D is unclear. The V gene's germline CDR1 is WSHSY and CDR2 SAAADI. The CDR3 is made up of 13 amino acids. The ends were cut back, 6 bases at V and 4 bases at J, with 11 bases in the middle. CDR3 region: CASSPFPADTQYF. The CDR3 region has the DNA TGCGCCAGCAGCCCTTTTCCCGCAGATACGCAGTATTTT.

J is TRBJ1-3 and V is TRBV28; the D is unclear. V was cut by 7 bases and J by 8 bases, with 21 bases left in between. CDR3 size: 15 residues. Looked up from germline, CDR1 is MDHEN and CDR2 is SYDVKM. CDR3 region: CASTSANPGVDTIYF. CDR3 DNA sequence: TGTGCCAGCACCTCAGCGAACCCGGGAGTGGACACCATATATTTT.

V usage is TRBV5-1 and J usage is TRBJ2-3, with D possibly matching TRBD2 (6 bases). V lost 7 bases, J lost 1 base, and 13 bases lay in between. Germline lookup yields CDR1 SGHRS and CDR2 YFSETQ. This CDR3 region has 14 residues. CDR3 bases: TGCGCCAGCCACCTAGCGTTAGGCACAGATACGCAGTATTTT. As protein: CASHLALGTDTQYF.

CDR3 sequence: CASSVGGETGRGELFF. The CDR3 bases are TGTGCCAGCAGCGTAGGAGGGGAGACAGGTCGAGGGGAGCTGTTTTTT. The V gene is TRBV9, the J gene TRBJ2-2, with a possible D match to TRBD1 (6 bases). Germline V CDR1 and CDR2: SGDLS, YYNGEE. The V gene lost 0 bases and the J gene lost 8 bases, with 17 bases spanning the gap. The CDR3 extends over 16 amino acids.

The chain has TRBV7-6 and TRBJ1-3; D is perhaps TRBD1 (5 bases). The CDR3 has 16 amino acids. Deletions cut 5 bases from V and 4 bases from J, with 18 bases between. The germline gives CDR1 SGHVS, CDR2 FNYEAQ. The CDR3 region is CASSQPGQGRGNTIYF. The DNA for the CDR3 is TGTGCCAGCAGCCAACCCGGGCAGGGAAGGGGAAACACCATATATTTT.

V is TRBV18 and J is TRBJ1-5; 8 bases agree with TRBD1. Germline CDR1 KGHSH, CDR2 LQKENI. V gave up 0 bases and J gave up 6 bases; unmatched junction bases: 7. CDR3 size: 16 residues. The chain's CDR3 is CASSPPTGAAGQPQHF. CDR3 DNA sequence: TGTGCCAGCTCACCACCGACAGGGGCGGCAGGTCAGCCCCAGCATTTT.

The rearrangement uses TRBV5-1 and TRBJ2-6; unclear D gene. The V end was cut by 0 bases, the J end by 4 bases, with 5 bases between. Germline-derived CDR1 and CDR2 are SGHRS and YFSETQ. This CDR3 spans 14 amino acids. The CDR3 spells CASSLVTGANVLTF. The DNA of the CDR3 is TGCGCCAGCAGCTTGGTTACAGGGGCCAACGTCCTGACTTTC.

The chain combines TRBV28 with TRBJ1-2; TRBD1 matches 8 bases. The germline V gene encodes CDR1 MDHEN and CDR2 SYDVKM. Unmatched junction bases numbered 10, after V lost 4 bases and J lost 6 bases. This CDR3 has 15 residues. CDR3 sequence (DNA): TGTGCCAGCAGTTCCCTCGTCAGGGGGCCACATGGCTACACCTTC. Its translation is CASSSLVRGPHGYTF.

The V call is TRBV20-1, the J call TRBJ1-1, with 8 bases fitting TRBD1. The CDR3 covers 11 residues. Trimming removed 4 bases from V and 8 bases from J; junction bases left unmatched: 3. Per the germline V gene, CDR1 is DFQATT and CDR2 is SNEGSKA (reference sequence). The CDR3 nucleotides read TGCAGTGCTATTAGGACAGGGGAAGCTTTCTTT. Its protein is CSAIRTGEAFF.

This chain connects TRBV7-8 to TRBJ2-2; 14 bases map to TRBD2. Looked up from germline, CDR1 is SGHVS and CDR2 is FQNEAQ. V shed 5 bases, J shed 5 bases, and the junction held 13 bases outside the gene matches. This CDR3 has 19 residues. The CDR3 nucleotides read TGTGCCAGCAGCGAGTTGGGACTAGCGGGAGATCCTGAGACCGGGGAGCTGTTTTTT. Residues: CASSELGLAGDPETGELFF.

V usage is TRBV5-1 and J usage is TRBJ1-5, with a tentative D call TRBD1 (5 bases). The V and J ends lost 4 bases and 2 bases respectively, with 10 bases between them. Germline loops: CDR1 SGHRS, CDR2 YFSETQ. The CDR3 has 14 amino acids. The CDR3 protein is CASSIEGGNQPQHF. The CDR3 nucleotides are TGCGCCAGCAGCATTGAAGGGGGCAATCAGCCCCAGCATTTT.

This chain joins TRBV5-1 and TRBJ2-1, with TRBD2 as a possible D gene (5 bases). This CDR3 has 15 amino acids. Trimming removed 4 bases from V and 9 bases from J, with 20 bases in between. The V gene's germline CDR1 is SGHRS and CDR2 YFSETQ. CDR3 nucleotides: TGCGCCAGCAGCCCCTCGGCGGGCCTGAATAGTGAGCAGTTCTTC. This translates into CASSPSAGLNSEQFF. The full variable domain, its missing parts supplied by reference TRBV5-1 and TRBJ2-1, is KAGVTQTPRYLIKTRGQQVTLSCSPISGHRSVSWYQQTPGQGLQFLFEYFSETQRNKGNFPGRFSGRQFSNSRSEMNVSTLELGDSALYLCASSPSAGLNSEQFFGPGTRLTVL.

This rearrangement joins TRBV18 to TRBJ2-2; D may be TRBD1 (6 bases). Germline V lookup: CDR1 KGHSH, CDR2 LQKENI. The CDR3 has 15 residues. V was cut by 2 bases and J by 2 bases, with 9 bases left in between. The CDR3 is CASSPGQSNTGELFF. The CDR3 bases are TGTGCCAGCTCACCAGGACAGAGTAACACCGGGGAGCTGTTTTTT.

This clone was observed a few times. In nucleotides, the CDR3 is TGTGCCAGCGGGTGGGACAGGGATGGCTACACCTTC. This translates into CASGWDRDGYTF. V and J are TRBV11-2 and TRBJ1-2, with 9 bases identical to TRBD1. The V segment lost 8 bases and the J segment 6 bases; nucleotides outside the gene matches: 4. The V gene's germline CDR1 is SGHAT and CDR2 FQNNGV. The CDR3 spans 12 residues.

This clone was observed a handful of times. This chain uses TRBV7-8 with TRBJ2-5; the match to TRBD2 covers 8 bases. The CDR3 has 18 residues. CDR1 is SGHVS and CDR2 is FQNEAQ in the germline V gene. Trimming at V came to 4 bases and at J to 2 bases, leaving 15 bases not matched to a gene. CDR3 in amino acids: CASSSRVAGGGNQETQYF. CDR3 nucleotide sequence: TGTGCCAGCAGCTCAAGGGTGGCGGGCGGGGGGAATCAAGAGACCCAGTACTTC.

This rearrangement joins TRBV19 to TRBJ1-5; no clear D gene. Germline V CDR1 and CDR2: LNHDA, SQIVND (reference sequence). Between the trimmed V and J ends, which lost 2 bases and 5 bases, there was a span of 13 bases. This CDR3 comprises 15 residues. The CDR3 DNA reads as TGTGCCAGTAGTATACTTCAGCCCCTAGATCAGCCCCAGCATTTT. Translation gives CASSILQPLDQPQHF.

The genes are TRBV6-6 and TRBJ2-5, with 10 bases lining up with TRBD2. J was trimmed by 5 bases and V by 6 bases; bases with no gene match: 12. This CDR3 has 16 residues. Germline values: CDR1 MNHNY, CDR2 SVGAGI (reference sequence). In nucleotides, the CDR3 is TGTGCCAGCAGCCTACGGCTAGCGGGGGCCGTGGAGACCCAGTACTTC. Translated, it gives CASSLRLAGAVETQYF.

The rearrangement links TRBV9 to TRBJ1-5, with 8 bases aligning to TRBD1. The ends lost 4 bases at V and 4 bases at J; junction bases unmatched: 7. The germline CDR1 and CDR2 sequences are SGDLS and YYNGEE. The CDR3 is made up of 15 amino acids. CDR3 sequence reads: CASSPGQGGNQPQHF. The CDR3, as DNA: TGTGCCAGCAGCCCTGGACAGGGTGGAAATCAGCCCCAGCATTTT.